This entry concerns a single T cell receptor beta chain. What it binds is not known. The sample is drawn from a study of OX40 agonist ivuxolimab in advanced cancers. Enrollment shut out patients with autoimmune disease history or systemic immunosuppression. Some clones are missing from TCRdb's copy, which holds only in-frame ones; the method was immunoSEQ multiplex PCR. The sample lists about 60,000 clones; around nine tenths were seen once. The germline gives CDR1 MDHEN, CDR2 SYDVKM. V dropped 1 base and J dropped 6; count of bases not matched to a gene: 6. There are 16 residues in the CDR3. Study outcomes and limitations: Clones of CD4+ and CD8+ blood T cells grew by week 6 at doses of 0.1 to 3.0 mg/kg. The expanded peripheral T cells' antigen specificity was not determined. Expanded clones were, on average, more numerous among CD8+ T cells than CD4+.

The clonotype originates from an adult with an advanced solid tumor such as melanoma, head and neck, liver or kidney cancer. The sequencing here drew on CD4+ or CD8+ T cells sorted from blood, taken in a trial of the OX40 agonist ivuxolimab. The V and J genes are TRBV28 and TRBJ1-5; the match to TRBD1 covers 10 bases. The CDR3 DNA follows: TGTGCCAGCAGTTTATCCCTTGGGACAGGGGCTCAGCCCCAGCATTTT. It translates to CASSLSLGTGAQPQHF.